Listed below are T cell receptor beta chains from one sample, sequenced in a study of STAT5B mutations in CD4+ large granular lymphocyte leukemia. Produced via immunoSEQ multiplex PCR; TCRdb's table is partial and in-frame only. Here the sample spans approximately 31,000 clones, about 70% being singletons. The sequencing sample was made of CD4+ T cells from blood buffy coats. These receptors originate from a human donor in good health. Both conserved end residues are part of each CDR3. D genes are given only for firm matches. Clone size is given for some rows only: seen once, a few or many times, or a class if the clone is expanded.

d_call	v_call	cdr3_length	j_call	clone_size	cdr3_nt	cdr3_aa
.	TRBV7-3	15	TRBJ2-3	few	TGTGCCAGCAGCCCCGTAGCGGCGAGCACAGATACGCAGTATTTT	CASSPVAASTDTQYF
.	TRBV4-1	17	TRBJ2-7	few	TGCGCCAGCAGCCCAAGGCGGTCGTCCAGGGGCTCGGGGGAGCAGTACTTC	CASSPRRSSRGSGEQYF
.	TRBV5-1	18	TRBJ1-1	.	TGCGCCAGCAGCTTAGACCCAAGCCGGGGGGCTCTAAACACTGAAGCTTTCTTT	CASSLDPSRGALNTEAFF
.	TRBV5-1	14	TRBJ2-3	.	TGCGCCAGCAGCTTGGGACAGCTCACAGATACGCAGTATTTT	CASSLGQLTDTQYF
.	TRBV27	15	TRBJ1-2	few	TGTGCCAGCAGTACCGCCCCGACAGCTAACTATGGCTACACCTTC	CASSTAPTANYGYTF
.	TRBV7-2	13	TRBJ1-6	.	TGTGCCAGCAGCTTATCAAAATTTTCACCCCTCCACTTT	CASSLSKFSPLHF
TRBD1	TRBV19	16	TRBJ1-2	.	TGTGCCAGTAGTATCGGGGGACAGGGGGCTGGCTATGGCTACACCTTC	CASSIGGQGAGYGYTF
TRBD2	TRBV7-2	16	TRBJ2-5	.	TGTGCCAGCAGCTTAGAGGGTAGCGGGACGATGGGGTCCCAGTACTTC	CASSLEGSGTMGSQYF
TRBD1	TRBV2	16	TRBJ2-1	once	TGTGCCAGCAGTGGTGCCGGGACAGGGACCTACAATGAGCAGTTCTTC	CASSGAGTGTYNEQFF
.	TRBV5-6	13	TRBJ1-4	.	TGTGCCAGCAGCGGGACCGCGCAGGAAAAACTGTTTTTT	CASSGTAQEKLFF
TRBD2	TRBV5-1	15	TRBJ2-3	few	TGCGCCAGCAGCTCCGTAGGCGGGGGGGCAGATACGCAGTATTTT	CASSSVGGGADTQYF
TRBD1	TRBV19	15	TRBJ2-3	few	TGTGCCAGTAGTAAGGGACAGGCGTACACAGATACGCAGTATTTT	CASSKGQAYTDTQYF
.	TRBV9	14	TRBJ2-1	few	TGTGCCAGCAGCGTGGCTTCAGGAAGCAATGAGCAGTTCTTC	CASSVASGSNEQFF
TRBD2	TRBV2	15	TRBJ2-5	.	TGTGCCAGCAGTGAATATGGACTACCCGGGGGGGCCCAGTACTTC	CASSEYGLPGGAQYF
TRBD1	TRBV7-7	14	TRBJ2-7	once	TGTGCCAGCAGCTTAGCGCAGGGGGTTAGCGAGCAGTACTTC	CASSLAQGVSEQYF
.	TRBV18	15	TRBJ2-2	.	TGTGCCAGCTCACGGGAACAGGGACACACCGGGGAGCTGTTTTTT	CASSREQGHTGELFF
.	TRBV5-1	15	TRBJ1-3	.	TGCGCCAGCAGCCTTGAGGGGAACTCTGGAAACACCATATATTTT	CASSLEGNSGNTIYF
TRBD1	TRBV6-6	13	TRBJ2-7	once	TGTGCCAGCAGTTACCGTGACAGGGGCGAGCAGTACTTC	CASSYRDRGEQYF
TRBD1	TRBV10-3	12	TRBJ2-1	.	TGTGCCATCGGACAGGGTAGGGATGAGCAGTTCTTC	CAIGQGRDEQFF
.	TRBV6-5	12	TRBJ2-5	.	TGTGCCAGCAGTTACACAGGACGGGAGCAGTACTTC	CASSYTGREQYF
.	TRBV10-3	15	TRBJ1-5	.	TGTGCCATCAGGCCCACTCTAGCGGCCAATCAGCCCCAGCATTTT	CAIRPTLAANQPQHF
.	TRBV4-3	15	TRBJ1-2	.	TGCGCCAGCAGCCAAGGTCGGCAGACAGGACTTGGCTACACCTTC	CASSQGRQTGLGYTF
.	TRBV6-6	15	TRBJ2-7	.	TGTGCCAGCAGTTACCAAAGGGGAGGCTCCTACGAGCAGTACTTC	CASSYQRGGSYEQYF
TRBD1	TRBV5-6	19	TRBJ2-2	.	TGTGCCAGCAGCCCCAGAATGGGGCGCGACAGGGGGTCGACCGGGGAGCTGTTTTTT	CASSPRMGRDRGSTGELFF
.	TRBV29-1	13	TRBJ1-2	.	TGCAGCGTTGAAAACGGAACAAACTATGGCTACACCTTC	CSVENGTNYGYTF
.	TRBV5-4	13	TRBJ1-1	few	TGTGCCAGCAGGAAACAGGGCGGTGCTGAAGCTTTCTTT	CASRKQGGAEAFF
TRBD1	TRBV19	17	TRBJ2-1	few	TGTGCCAGTACCACGATGCGAGGGACAGGTGTCGGCAATGAGCAGTTCTTC	CASTTMRGTGVGNEQFF
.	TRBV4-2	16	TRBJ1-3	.	TGTGCCAGCAGCCAAGATCGGACGAGCTCTGGAAACACCATATATTTT	CASSQDRTSSGNTIYF
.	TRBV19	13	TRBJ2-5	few	TGTGCCAGTAGTAAACAGGGTCAAGAGACCCAGTACTTC	CASSKQGQETQYF
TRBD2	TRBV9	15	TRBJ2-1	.	TGTGCCAGCAGCGTAGGGGGGGGTGGCTACAATGAGCAGTTCTTC	CASSVGGGGYNEQFF
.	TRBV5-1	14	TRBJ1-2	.	TGCGCCAGCAGCTTGGAAGGCAGGAACTATGGCTACACCTTC	CASSLEGRNYGYTF
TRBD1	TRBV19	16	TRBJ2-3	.	TGTGCCAGTAGCCGCCGGACAGGGGGCAGGACAGATACGCAGTATTTT	CASSRRTGGRTDTQYF
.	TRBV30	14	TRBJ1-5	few	TGTGCCTGGAGTGTAGGGGTCCGCAATCAGCCCCAGCATTTT	CAWSVGVRNQPQHF
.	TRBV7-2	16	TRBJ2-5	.	TGTGCCAGCAGCTTAGGCGGGGCGATGTCTGGCGAGACCCAGTACTTC	CASSLGGAMSGETQYF
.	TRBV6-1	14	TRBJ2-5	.	TGTGCCAGCAGTGAAGGAGGGCGAAAAGAGACCCAGTACTTC	CASSEGGRKETQYF
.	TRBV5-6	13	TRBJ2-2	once	TGTGCCAGCAGCTTTGGGGGAGACGGGGAGCTGTTTTTT	CASSFGGDGELFF
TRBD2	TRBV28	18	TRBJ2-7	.	TGTGCCAGCAGTACTCGACTAGCCAGCAACCTGGGCGACTACGAGCAGTACTTC	CASSTRLASNLGDYEQYF
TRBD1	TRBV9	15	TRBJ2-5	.	TGTGCCAGCAGCGTAAGACAGGGGGCGCGGGAGACCCAGTACTTC	CASSVRQGARETQYF
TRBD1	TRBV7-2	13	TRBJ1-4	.	TGTGCCAGCAGCCAGACAGGGGAGGGAAAACTGTTTTTT	CASSQTGEGKLFF
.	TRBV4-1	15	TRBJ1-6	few	TGCGCCAGCAGCCAAGATCCGGGGGGGTATTCACCCCTCCACTTT	CASSQDPGGYSPLHF
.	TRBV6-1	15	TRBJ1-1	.	TGTGCCAGCAGTGAAGACGGTAGTGTTGCGGGTGAAGCTTTCTTT	CASSEDGSVAGEAFF
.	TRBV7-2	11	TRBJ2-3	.	TGTGCCAGCAGCCCGACAGATACGCAGTATTTT	CASSPTDTQYF
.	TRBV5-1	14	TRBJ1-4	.	TGCGCCAGCAGCTTGGAAGGACCCAATGAAAAACTGTTTTTT	CASSLEGPNEKLFF
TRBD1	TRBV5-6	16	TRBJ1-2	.	TGTGCCAGCAGCCGCTTACGACAGGGGGTCGACTATGGCTACACCTTC	CASSRLRQGVDYGYTF
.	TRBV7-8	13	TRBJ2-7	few	TGTGCCAGCAGCTTAGTCGTAGGTGCAGAGCAGTACTTC	CASSLVVGAEQYF
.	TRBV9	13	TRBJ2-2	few	TGTGCCAGCAGCGTAGCGGGGTCCGGGGAGCTGTTTTTT	CASSVAGSGELFF
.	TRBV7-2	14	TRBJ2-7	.	TGTGCCAGCAGTATTCAGGGGCTATCCTACGAGCAGTACTTC	CASSIQGLSYEQYF
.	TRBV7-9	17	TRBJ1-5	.	TGTGCCAGCAGCTTAGTTTCAGGGCACGGGGCCGATCAGCCCCAGCATTTT	CASSLVSGHGADQPQHF
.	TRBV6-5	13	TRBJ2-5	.	TGTGCCAGCAGTGGGACGCTCCAAGAGACCCAGTACTTC	CASSGTLQETQYF
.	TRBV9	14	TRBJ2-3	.	TGTGCCAGCAGCGTACGGTCTGTCACAGATACGCAGTATTTT	CASSVRSVTDTQYF